A single sample gave rise to the 14 T cell receptor beta chains below, sequenced in a study of T-cell memory formation after mild COVID-19. TCRdb ran MiXCR on the 5' RACE reads and lists one entry per CDR3 protein. The repertoire holds around 200,000 distinct CDR3 sequences, around 30% seen once, with roughly an eighth in the top ten. Sequenced: PBMCs or a T cell subset sorted from them (not recorded which). These receptors all stem from an adult woman who had mild COVID-19 (a few samples of this study predate the infection). Cell type and time point are not known.

The V call is TRBV6-2 or TRBV6-3, the J call TRBJ2-7; D gene uncertain. Per the germline V gene, CDR1 is MNHEY and CDR2 is SVGEGT. Trimming left V 5 bases short and J 3 bases short, with 8 bases between. The CDR3 runs to 12 residues. The CDR3 is CASSPLVYEQYF. The DNA of the CDR3 is TGTGCCAGCAGTCCACTTGTCTACGAGCAGTACTTC.

V is TRBV20-1 and J is TRBJ2-2; 9 positions agree with TRBD1. The junction had 7 bases not matched to a gene; V was cut back by 4 bases and J by 7 bases. The V gene's germline CDR1 is DFQATT and CDR2 SNEGSKA (reference sequence). The CDR3 is made up of 14 amino acids. CDR3 region: CSATYRGRIGELFF. CDR3 DNA: TGCAGTGCTACCTACAGGGGGCGGATCGGGGAGCTGTTTTTT.

In this sample, this clonotype turned up a few times. V gene TRBV6-7 combines with J gene TRBJ1-2; D is undetermined. TRBV6-7 is an open reading frame whose function is uncertain. This CDR3 spans 14 amino acids. Trimming left V 2 bases short and J 4 bases short, with 11 bases between. CDR3 sequence (DNA): TGTGCCAGCAGTTACCCACGAGGGCCCTATGGCTACACCTTC. It yields the protein CASSYPRGPYGYTF.

This clonotype was counted a few times. This chain uses TRBV9 with TRBJ2-3; 9 nucleotides agree with TRBD2. The CDR3 loop spans 18 amino acids. The ends lost 2 bases at V and 4 bases at J; junction bases unmatched: 14. The germline CDR1 and CDR2 sequences are SGDLS and YYNGEE. CDR3 region: CASSVDPGLAGASDTQYF. The CDR3 nucleotides read TGTGCCAGCAGCGTCGATCCGGGGTTAGCGGGAGCATCAGATACGCAGTATTTT. Looking up the rest from reference TRBV9 and TRBJ2-3 gives the full variable domain: DSGVTQTPKHLITATGQRVTLRCSPRSGDLSVYWYQQSLDQGLQFLIQYYNGEERAKGNILERFSAQQFPDLHSELNLSSLELGDSALYFCASSVDPGLAGASDTQYFGPGTRLTVL.

V is TRBV14 and J is TRBJ2-1, with D hard to call. The germline V and J ends were trimmed by 1 base and 6 bases, with 7 bases remaining between them. This CDR3 spans 13 amino acids. Per germline, CDR1 SGHDN and CDR2 FVKESK. The CDR3 loop reads CASSQVITNEQFF. The CDR3 DNA reads TGTGCCAGCAGCCAAGTGATCACCAATGAGCAGTTCTTC.

This clonotype was counted many times. The rearrangement uses TRBV12-3 or TRBV12-4 and TRBJ2-1, with 7 nucleotides matching TRBD1. CDR3 length equals 16 residues. V lost 6 bases, J lost 0 bases, and 8 bases stayed unmatched. The CDR3 DNA sequence: TGTGCCAGCAGGATACAGGGGTCTTACTCCTACAATGAGCAGTTCTTC. Residues: CASRIQGSYSYNEQFF.

The chain combines TRBV4-2 with TRBJ2-1; D may be TRBD2 (5 bases). In germline, CDR1 is LGHNA, CDR2 YNFKEQ. There are 15 residues in the CDR3. The germline V and J ends were trimmed by 5 bases and 9 bases, with 20 bases remaining between them. CDR3 sequence reads: CASSALAPPGSEQFF. The CDR3 nucleotides are TGTGCCAGCAGCGCGCTAGCTCCCCCGGGGAGTGAGCAGTTCTTC.

The V gene is TRBV12-3 or TRBV12-4, the J gene TRBJ1-1, with a possible D match to TRBD1 (6 bases). V was shortened by 5 bases and J by 6 bases, with 10 bases between the two germline ends. This CDR3 spans 12 amino acids. The CDR3 region is CASSPGGSEAFF. The CDR3 DNA sequence: TGTGCCAGCAGTCCTGGGGGCTCTGAAGCTTTCTTT.

This clonotype has only a few counts. The rearrangement links TRBV23-1 to TRBJ2-7; 14 bases agree with TRBD2. TRBV23-1 is filed as an ORF, its function uncertain. This CDR3 contains 21 residues. V shed 6 bases and J 4 bases; nucleotides not matched to a gene: 23. CDR3 amino acids: CASSCKPPGLAGVPRKYEQYF. The CDR3 coding sequence is TGCGCCAGCAGCTGCAAACCCCCGGGACTAGCGGGAGTTCCCCGCAAGTACGAGCAGTACTTC.

This chain uses TRBV12-3 or TRBV12-4 with TRBJ2-2; weak D call: TRBD2 (5 bases). The V end lost 2 bases, the J end lost 3 bases, and 10 bases lay between the germline ends. This CDR3 has 15 residues. For the CDR3, the DNA is TGTGCCAGCAGTTTACACCGGGGAGACACCGGGGAGCTGTTTTTT. This translates into CASSLHRGDTGELFF.

This clonotype came up a few times. The V and J genes are TRBV6-1 and TRBJ2-6; possible D gene TRBD2, 5 bases. The V and J ends lost 4 bases and 1 base respectively, with 11 bases between them. The CDR3 consists of 16 residues. Germline CDR1 reads MNHNS; CDR2 reads SASEGT. The CDR3 DNA sequence: TGTGCCAGCAGTGTTAACCCGGGGTCTGGGGCCAACGTCCTGACTTTC. Translation: CASSVNPGSGANVLTF.

The V gene is TRBV28, the J gene TRBJ1-2; unclear D gene. There are 13 residues in the CDR3. Germline CDR1 and CDR2: MDHEN and SYDVKM. Trimming removed 4 bases from V and 4 bases from J, with 10 bases in between. This chain's CDR3 is CASSSHMGYGYTF. The CDR3 coding sequence is TGTGCCAGCAGTTCCCATATGGGCTATGGCTACACCTTC.

The rearrangement links TRBV9 to TRBJ2-3; TRBD2 might be the D (6 bases). CDR1 and CDR2 (germline): SGDLS, YYNGEE. This CDR3 contains 17 residues. Trimming left V 3 bases short and J 2 bases short, with 19 bases between. CDR3 loop: CASSGLSGRGSTDTQYF. The CDR3 coding sequence is TGTGCCAGCAGCGGGCTGAGTGGGCGGGGCTCCACAGATACGCAGTATTTT.

This rearrangement joins TRBV18 to TRBJ1-1, with unresolved D. V lost 3 bases, J lost 11 bases, and 22 bases lay in between. The CDR3 is 15 amino acids. Germline CDR1 reads KGHSH; CDR2 reads LQKENI. The CDR3 loop reads CASSPGLGRDSEAFF. DNA of the CDR3: TGTGCCAGCTCACCTGGACTGGGTCGTGATTCGGAGGCTTTCTTT. Using reference TRBV18 and TRBJ1-1 for the parts outside the CDR3, the full variable domain is NAGVMQNPRHLVRRRGQEARLRCSPMKGHSHVYWYRQLPEEGLKFMVYLQKENIIDESGMPKERFSAEFPKEGPSILRIQQVVRGDSAAYFCASSPGLGRDSEAFFGQGTRLTVV.